The 22 T cell receptor beta chains presented below share a single source sample, sequenced in a study of blood T cell repertoires in COVID-19. The data were produced by immunoSEQ multiplex PCR, yet TCRdb's version contains in-frame clones alone and is incomplete. Seen here are 150,000 to 200,000 clones, approximately 83% observed once, and the top ten hold roughly 5%. The sequencing sample was made of PBMCs or T cells enriched from blood (not recorded which). The receptors shown here come from a man between 65 and 85 years old who had been exposed to COVID-19.

The chain recombines TRBV15 with TRBJ2-3; the match to TRBD2 covers 7 bases. Trimming cost V 0 bases and J 4 bases; bases outside gene matches: 7. This CDR3 spans 16 amino acids. CDR1 and CDR2 from the germline V gene are LNHNV and YYDKDF (reference sequence). The CDR3 region has the DNA TGTGCCACCAGCAGAGATTCGCGGGAGTGGTCAGATACGCAGTATTTT. Amino acid sequence: CATSRDSREWSDTQYF.

The genes are TRBV18 and TRBJ1-3, with D perhaps matching TRBD1 (6 bases). In germline, CDR1 is KGHSH, CDR2 LQKENI. Trimming stripped 6 bases from V and 4 bases from J, with 16 bases between. The CDR3 spans 15 residues. The chain's CDR3 is CASSLTGSAGNTIYF. CDR3 bases: TGTGCCAGCTCTCTAACAGGGAGTGCGGGAAACACCATATATTTT.

CDR3 DNA sequence: TGTGCCAGCAGCGCCGCTGACCCGGGACAGCGGATCCCTTTTACCTACAATGAGCAGTTCTTC. Its translation is CASSAADPGQRIPFTYNEQFF. The chain carries TRBV13 and TRBJ2-1, with 7 bases fitting TRBD1. CDR3 length: 21 residues. CDR1 and CDR2 from the germline V gene are PRHDT and FYEKMQ (reference sequence). Trimming took 5 bases from V and 2 from J; bases not matched to a gene: 24.

The V and J genes are TRBV5-8 and TRBJ1-6; 9 bases align to TRBD1. This CDR3 is 14 amino acids long. CDR1 and CDR2 (germline): SGHTS, YDEGEE. J was trimmed by 8 bases and V by 2 bases; bases with no gene match: 2. CDR3: CASSLQGADSPLHF. The CDR3 bases are TGTGCCAGCAGCTTACAGGGGGCGGATTCACCCCTCCACTTT.

In its sample, this clone was seen many times. The chain uses TRBV27 and TRBJ1-1; perhaps TRBD1 as D (5 bases). The CDR3 has 12 amino acids. Germline assignment: CDR1 MNHEY and CDR2 SMNVEV (reference sequence). V was shortened by 6 bases and J by 5 bases, with 10 bases between the two germline ends. CDR3 sequence reads: CASRLQGTEAFF. The CDR3 nucleotides read TGTGCCAGCAGACTTCAGGGTACTGAAGCTTTCTTT.

V and J are TRBV5-1 and TRBJ2-5, with TRBD2 identical over 10 bases. The length of the CDR3 is 16 residues. The junction had 6 bases not matched to a gene; V was cut back by 0 bases and J by 4 bases. CDR1 is SGHRS, CDR2 YFSETQ, per germline. CDR3 protein: CASSLEASGSSETQYF. In DNA form, the CDR3 reads TGCGCCAGCAGCTTGGAGGCTAGCGGGAGTTCAGAGACCCAGTACTTC.

This chain connects TRBV5-1 to TRBJ1-5, with D possibly matching TRBD1 (5 bases). The CDR3 runs to 15 residues. Per the germline V gene, CDR1 is SGHRS and CDR2 is YFSETQ. Trimming pared 6 bases from V and 0 bases from J, leaving 13 bases between. In nucleotides, the CDR3 is TGCGCCAGCATCCCCCAGGGTTATAGCAATCAGCCCCAGCATTTT. It yields the protein CASIPQGYSNQPQHF.

V gene TRBV4-3 combines with J gene TRBJ2-7; TRBD1 is a possible D gene (5 bases). CDR1 LGHNA and CDR2 YSLEER come from the germline V gene. Trimming removed 1 base at V and 2 bases at J, with 15 bases between. This CDR3 has 16 amino acids. The CDR3 spells CASSQGVDTGTYEQYF. The CDR3 DNA follows: TGCGCCAGCAGCCAAGGGGTCGATACAGGAACCTACGAGCAGTACTTC.

The V and J genes are TRBV2 and TRBJ1-5; D gene unclear. V was shortened by 8 bases and J by 0 bases, with 11 bases between the two germline ends. CDR1 is SNHLY, CDR2 FYNNEI, per germline. The CDR3 is made up of 14 amino acids. Here the CDR3 DNA reads TGTGCCAGCTCCCCGGTTTATAGCAATCAGCCCCAGCATTTT. Its translation is CASSPVYSNQPQHF.

In this sample, this clone turned up once. The chain uses TRBV7-2 and TRBJ1-6; a weak D match, TRBD1 (6 bases). CDR1 and CDR2 from the germline V gene are SGHTA and FQGNSA. This CDR3 has 14 amino acids. The V end was cut by 5 bases, the J end by 11 bases, with 16 bases between. Here the CDR3 DNA reads TGTGCCAGCAGCAGAGAACAGGGATTTACACCCCTCCACTTT. Translation: CASSREQGFTPLHF.

The gene calls are TRBV7-2 and TRBJ2-3, with 13 bases aligning to TRBD2. Looked up from germline, CDR1 is SGHTA and CDR2 is FQGNSA. Trimming removed 5 bases from V and 3 bases from J; junction bases left unmatched: 2. CDR3 size: 15 residues. Written as DNA, the CDR3 is TGTGCCAGCAGCGCGACTAGCGGGGGGACAGATACGCAGTATTTT. Translation gives CASSATSGGTDTQYF.

V and J are TRBV28 and TRBJ1-1; D might be TRBD1 (6 bases). Trimming stripped 1 base from V and 1 base from J, with 7 bases between. Per the germline V gene, CDR1 is MDHEN and CDR2 is SYDVKM. The CDR3 has 14 amino acids. CDR3 region: CASSLLGGNTEAFF. DNA for the CDR3: TGTGCCAGCAGTTTATTAGGGGGGAACACTGAAGCTTTCTTT.

This clone occurred a few times. The chain recombines TRBV4-1 with TRBJ2-1; 7 bases agree with TRBD2. V lost 1 base to trimming and J lost 6 bases; unmatched junction nucleotides: 9. The CDR3 contains 16 residues. Germline values: CDR1 MGHRA, CDR2 YSYEKL. In nucleotides, the CDR3 is TGCGCCAGCAGCCAAGCCCCCGGAGTAGCGGGCAATGAGCAGTTCTTC. This sequence encodes CASSQAPGVAGNEQFF.

This chain links TRBV19 with TRBJ1-5; 10 nucleotides match TRBD1. The CDR3 runs 15 residues. From germline, CDR1 is LNHDA and CDR2 SQIVND (reference sequence). Germline trimming cut 6 bases from V and 5 bases from J; bases unmatched to any gene: 7. The CDR3 bases are TGTGCCAGTAGACTCCACGACAGGGGGCATCAGCCCCAGCATTTT. Protein: CASRLHDRGHQPQHF.

J is TRBJ2-1 and V is TRBV24-1, with 14 nucleotides matching TRBD2. Trimming took 0 bases from V and 4 from J; bases not matched to a gene: 4. Germline V gene sequence: CDR1 KGHDR, CDR2 SFDVKD. The CDR3 spans 18 residues. The CDR3 region has the DNA TGTGCCACCAGTGATTTGGGGACTAGCGGGAGTAGTTACAATGAGCAGTTCTTC. Amino acid sequence: CATSDLGTSGSSYNEQFF.

This clone was seen once. CDR3 loop: CASSPRAAGPLVYNEQFF. DNA of the CDR3: TGCGCCAGCAGCCCCCGTGCAGCGGGGCCCCTCGTATACAATGAGCAGTTCTTC. The V call is TRBV4-3, the J call TRBJ2-1; TRBD2 aligns across 7 bases. Germline CDR1 LGHNA, CDR2 YSLEER. With V trimmed by 4 bases and J by 4 bases, 16 bases remained unmatched. This CDR3 is built from 18 residues.

The chain combines TRBV3-1 (or the pseudogene TRBV3-2) with TRBJ2-2; 10 bases are shared with TRBD1. Trimming cost V 4 bases and J 2 bases; bases outside gene matches: 4. CDR3 length: 16 amino acids. The germline V gene has CDR1 LGHDT and CDR2 YNNKEL (reference sequence). CDR3 sequence (DNA): TGTGCCAGCAGCCGGCGACAGGGGGCAAACACCGGGGAGCTGTTTTTT. This encodes CASSRRQGANTGELFF.

The chain recombines TRBV2 with TRBJ1-1; D possibly corresponds to TRBD1 (6 bases). CDR3 size: 15 residues. Germline V gene sequence: CDR1 SNHLY, CDR2 FYNNEI. The V and J ends lost 0 bases and 6 bases respectively, with 14 bases between them. The CDR3 protein is CASSEALLGAAEAFF. CDR3 in DNA: TGTGCCAGCAGTGAAGCGCTTCTGGGGGCGGCTGAAGCTTTCTTT.

V usage is TRBV5-6 and J usage is TRBJ2-1, with 12 positions matching TRBD2. CDR1 is SGHDT, CDR2 YYEEEE, per germline. J lost 11 bases, V lost 4 bases, and 4 bases had no gene match. This CDR3 contains 13 residues. The CDR3 protein is CASSLGTSGQQFF. The DNA for the CDR3 is TGTGCCAGCAGCCTTGGGACTAGCGGGCAGCAGTTCTTC. Using reference TRBV5-6 and TRBJ2-1 for the parts outside the CDR3, the full variable domain is DAGVTQSPTHLIKTRGQQVTLRCSPKSGHDTVSWYQQALGQGPQFIFQYYEEEERQRGNFPDRFSGHQFPNYSSELNVNALLLGDSALYLCASSLGTSGQQFFGPGTRLTVL.

The chain carries TRBV5-4 and TRBJ1-1; tentative D call: TRBD1 (5 bases). Trimming left V 2 bases short and J 0 bases short, with 8 bases between. The CDR3 is 14 amino acids. Germline V gene data show CDR1 as SGHNT and CDR2 as YYREEE (reference sequence). CDR3 DNA sequence: TGTGCCAGCAGCTTTAGGGGTTTGAACACTGAAGCTTTCTTT. It is translated as CASSFRGLNTEAFF.

This clone is a singleton in its sample. The same CDR3 arises from other DNA sequences in this sample as well. The chain joins TRBV18 to TRBJ1-2; 7 nucleotides align to TRBD1. This CDR3 has 13 amino acids. V was clipped by 6 bases and J by 3 bases; unmatched bases: 4. The germline V gene has CDR1 KGHSH and CDR2 LQKENI. The CDR3: CASSPGTDYGYTF. The CDR3 region has the DNA TGTGCCAGCTCGCCCGGGACAGACTATGGCTACACCTTC. The full variable domain, completed using reference TRBV18 and TRBJ1-2, is NAGVMQNPRHLVRRRGQEARLRCSPMKGHSHVYWYRQLPEEGLKFMVYLQKENIIDESGMPKERFSAEFPKEGPSILRIQQVVRGDSAAYFCASSPGTDYGYTFGSGTRLTVV.

The gene calls are TRBV25-1 and TRBJ1-1, with 9 nucleotides matching TRBD1. Trimming removed 4 bases from V and 4 bases from J; junction bases left unmatched: 10. The CDR3 consists of 16 residues. In germline, CDR1 is MGHDK, CDR2 SYGVNS. The CDR3 reads CASSASPGQGSTEAFF. CDR3 nucleotide sequence: TGTGCCAGCAGTGCCTCCCCGGGACAGGGCAGCACTGAAGCTTTCTTT.